The sequence of this T cell receptor beta chain was determined in a study of human T cells and chemical hapten exposure. Time point given: pre-sensitization, week 0. Indicated treatment: therapeutic diphenylcyclopropenone sensitization with weekly scalp DPC. Each CDR3 protein gets one entry after TCRdb re-called the RACE reads with MiXCR. The profile shows 85,000 to 120,000 distinct CDR3 sequences, 12% of them singletons. This clonotype appeared a few times. V lost 5 bases, J lost 5 bases, and 14 bases lay in between. In germline, CDR1 is SEHNR, CDR2 FQNEAQ (reference sequence). The CDR3 is 14 residues long.

This chain uses TRBV7-9 with TRBJ2-3; D is unresolved. Material: whole blood, obtained in connection with sensitization to the hapten diphenylcyclopropenone (DPC). This clonotype originated in a woman aged 45-59 years with alopecia areata. Some clones in this sample may be carry-over from other donors' samples. The CDR3: CASSGDTRRDTQYF. CDR3 in DNA: TGTGCCAGCAGCGGGGATACCCGGCGAGATACGCAGTATTTT.